The T cell receptor beta chain under discussion was sequenced for a study of CD8 T cells in ankylosing spondylitis. Study-wide results and caveats: Disease-linked clones proved CD8+ and comparatively uncommon in peripheral blood. Earlier reports found some motif variants in synovial fluid and blood in reactive arthritis. A TCR beta motif of 7 or 8 highly homologous variants appeared characteristic of ankylosing spondylitis blood.

Library preparation for TCR beta used quantitative 5'-RACE with molecular barcodes. One entry per CDR3 protein, called by TCRdb with MiXCR from the 5' RACE reads. The repertoire holds more than 600,000 distinct CDR3 sequences, with 15% to 20% as singletons. Worth noting for this clonotype: The antigen remains unidentified.

V was cut by 2 bases and J by 0 bases, with 10 bases left in between. The CDR3 totals 15 residues. CDR1 is SGHAT, CDR2 FQNNGV, per germline. V and J are TRBV11-2 and TRBJ1-2; D is uncertain. The clonotype comes from a male donor with ankylosing spondylitis. Sequenced sample: blood, either unsorted or a sorted T cell fraction (not recorded which). CDR3 sequence (DNA): TGTGCCAGCAGCTTATCTCCCGGCCCTAACTATGGCTACACCTTC. Residues: CASSLSPGPNYGYTF. Supplemented by reference TRBV11-2 and TRBJ1-2, the full variable domain reads EAGVAQSPRYKIIEKRQSVAFWCNPISGHATLYWYQQILGQGPKLLIQFQNNGVVDDSQLPKDRFSAERLKGVDSTLKIQPAKLEDSAVYLCASSLSPGPNYGYTFGSGTRLTVV.